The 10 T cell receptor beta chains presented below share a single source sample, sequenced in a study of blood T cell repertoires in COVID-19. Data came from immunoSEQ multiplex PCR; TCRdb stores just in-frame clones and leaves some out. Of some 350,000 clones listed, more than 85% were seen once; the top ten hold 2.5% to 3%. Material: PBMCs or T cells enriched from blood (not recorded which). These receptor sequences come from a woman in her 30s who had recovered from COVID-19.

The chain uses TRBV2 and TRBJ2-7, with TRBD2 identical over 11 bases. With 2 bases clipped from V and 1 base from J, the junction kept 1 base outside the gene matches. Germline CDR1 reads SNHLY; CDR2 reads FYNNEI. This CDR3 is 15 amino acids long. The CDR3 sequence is CASSEIAGGSYEQYF. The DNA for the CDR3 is TGTGCCAGCAGTGAAATAGCGGGGGGGTCCTACGAGCAGTACTTC.

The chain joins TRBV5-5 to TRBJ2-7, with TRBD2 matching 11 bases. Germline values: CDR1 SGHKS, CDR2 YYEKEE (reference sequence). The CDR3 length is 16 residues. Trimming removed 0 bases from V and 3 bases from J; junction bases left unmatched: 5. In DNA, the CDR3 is TGTGCCAGCAGCTTGGTTACTAGCGGGGGCTACTACGAGCAGTACTTC. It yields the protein CASSLVTSGGYYEQYF.

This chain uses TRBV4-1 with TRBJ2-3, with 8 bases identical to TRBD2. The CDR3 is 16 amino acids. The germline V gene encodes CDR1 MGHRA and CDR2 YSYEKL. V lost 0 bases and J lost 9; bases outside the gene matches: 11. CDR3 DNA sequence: TGCGCCAGCAGCCAAGATAGGGCGGGAGGCCCCCAAACGCAGTATTTT. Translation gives CASSQDRAGGPQTQYF.

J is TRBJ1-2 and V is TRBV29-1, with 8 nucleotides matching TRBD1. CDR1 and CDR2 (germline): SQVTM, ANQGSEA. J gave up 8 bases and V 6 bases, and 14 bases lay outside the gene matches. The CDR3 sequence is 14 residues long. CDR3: CSVPAGLGTGGYTF. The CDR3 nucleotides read TGCAGCGTCCCCGCTGGGTTGGGGACAGGAGGCTACACCTTC.

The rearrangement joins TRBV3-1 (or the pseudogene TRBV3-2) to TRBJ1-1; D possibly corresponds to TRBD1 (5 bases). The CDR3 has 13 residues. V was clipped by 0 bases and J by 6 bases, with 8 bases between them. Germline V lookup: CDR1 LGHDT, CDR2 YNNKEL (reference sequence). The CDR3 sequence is CASSQDRAAEAFF. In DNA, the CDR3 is TGTGCCAGCAGCCAAGACAGGGCGGCTGAAGCTTTCTTT.

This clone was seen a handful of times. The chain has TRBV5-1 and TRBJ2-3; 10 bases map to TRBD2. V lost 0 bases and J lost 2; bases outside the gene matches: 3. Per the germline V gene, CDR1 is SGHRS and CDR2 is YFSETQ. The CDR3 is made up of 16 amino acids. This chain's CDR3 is CASSLGLAGDTDTQYF. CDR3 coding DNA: TGCGCCAGCAGCTTGGGGCTAGCGGGGGACACAGATACGCAGTATTTT.

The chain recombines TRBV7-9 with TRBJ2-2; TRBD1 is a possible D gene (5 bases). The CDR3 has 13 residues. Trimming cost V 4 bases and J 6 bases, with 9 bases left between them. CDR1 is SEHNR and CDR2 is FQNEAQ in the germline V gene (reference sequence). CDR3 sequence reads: CASSSQGSGELFF. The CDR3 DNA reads TGTGCCAGCAGCTCGCAGGGTTCCGGGGAGCTGTTTTTT.

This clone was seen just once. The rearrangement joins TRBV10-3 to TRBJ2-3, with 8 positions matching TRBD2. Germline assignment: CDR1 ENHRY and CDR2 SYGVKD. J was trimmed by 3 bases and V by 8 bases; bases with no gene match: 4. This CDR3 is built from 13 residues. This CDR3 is CAIGAGGTDTQYF. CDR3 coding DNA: TGTGCCATCGGTGCGGGAGGTACAGATACGCAGTATTTT.

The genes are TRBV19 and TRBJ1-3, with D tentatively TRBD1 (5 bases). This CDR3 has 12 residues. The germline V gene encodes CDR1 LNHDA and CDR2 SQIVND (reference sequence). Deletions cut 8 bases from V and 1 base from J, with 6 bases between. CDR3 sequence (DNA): TGTGCCAGTGGACATTCTGGAAACACCATATATTTT. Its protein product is CASGHSGNTIYF.

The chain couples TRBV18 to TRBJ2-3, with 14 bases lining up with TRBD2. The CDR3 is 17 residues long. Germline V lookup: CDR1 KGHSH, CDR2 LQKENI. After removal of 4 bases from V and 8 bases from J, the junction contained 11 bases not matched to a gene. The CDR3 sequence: CASSLGTSGGSLATQYF. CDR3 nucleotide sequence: TGTGCCAGCTCACTAGGGACTAGCGGGGGCAGCTTGGCTACGCAGTATTTT.